One sample yielded the 13 T cell receptor beta chains listed below, sequenced in a study of multiple sclerosis patients with progressive multifocal leukoencephalopathy. Method: immunoSEQ multiplex PCR; TCRdb's copy keeps in-frame clones and lacks some. The top ten hold roughly 1.5% of the sample, which has 25,000 to 35,000 clones, about nine tenths seen once. The time point is: before natalizumab initiation. The sample consisted of PBMCs. The receptors originated from a human donor with multiple sclerosis.

The chain employs TRBV11-2 and TRBJ2-7, with D possibly TRBD1 on 6 matching bases. Trimming left V 3 bases short and J 7 bases short, with 16 bases between. Per germline, CDR1 SGHAT and CDR2 FQNNGV. The CDR3 is made up of 14 amino acids. CDR3 protein: CASSFGSGAGEQYF. DNA of the CDR3: TGTGCCAGCAGCTTCGGCTCAGGGGCTGGGGAGCAGTACTTC.

This chain joins TRBV2 and TRBJ2-7, with 11 nucleotides matching TRBD1. Germline lookup yields CDR1 SNHLY and CDR2 FYNNEI. The CDR3 has 13 residues. The V gene end was trimmed by 4 bases and the J gene end by 6 bases; junction bases not matched to a gene: 2. CDR3 residues: CASSGTGGGEQYF. CDR3 bases: TGTGCCAGCAGTGGGACAGGGGGCGGCGAGCAGTACTTC. The whole variable domain, filled in from reference TRBV2 and TRBJ2-7, reads EPEVTQTPSHQVTQMGQEVILRCVPISNHLYFYWYRQILGQKVEFLVSFYNNEISEKSEIFDDQFSVERPDGSNFTLKIRSTKLEDSAMYFCASSGTGGGEQYFGPGTRLTVT.

The chain uses TRBV6-1 and TRBJ2-7; no firm D call. CDR1 and CDR2 from the germline V gene are MNHNS and SASEGT. The ends were cut back, 3 bases at V and 2 bases at J, with 14 bases in the middle. The CDR3 spans 15 residues. In nucleotides, the CDR3 is TGTGCCAGCAGTGACCCCGCGAAGCACGCCTACGAGCAGTACTTC. Amino acids: CASSDPAKHAYEQYF.

This clone was counted once. The genes are TRBV9 and TRBJ2-1; perhaps TRBD1 as D (6 bases). Germline assignment: CDR1 SGDLS and CDR2 YYNGEE. V lost 0 bases to trimming and J lost 9 bases, with 10 bases between them. This CDR3 has 13 amino acids. The CDR3 DNA sequence: TGTGCCAGCAGCGTAGAAGCAGGGGCTGAGCAGTTCTTC. It specifies CASSVEAGAEQFF.

The chain couples TRBV29-1 to TRBJ2-4; TRBD1 is a possible D gene (5 bases). The CDR3 consists of 13 residues. Trimming pared 1 base from V and 8 bases from J, leaving 12 bases between. CDR1 is SQVTM, CDR2 ANQGSEA, per germline. The chain's CDR3 is CSVEVAGLDIQYF. In DNA, the CDR3 is TGCAGCGTTGAAGTCGCAGGGTTGGACATTCAGTACTTC.

This clone was observed a single time. One end of the junction fails to match germline, which may point to a read error. The chain links TRBV4-3 to TRBJ2-7; tentative D call: TRBD1 (5 bases). Germline V lookup: CDR1 LGHNA, CDR2 YSLEER. The CDR3 sequence is 13 residues long. The DNA of the CDR3 is TGCGCCAGCGGCCAAGAAACAGGTGGCGAGCAGTACTTC. This translates into CASGQETGGEQYF.

This clone was picked up one time. The rearrangement links TRBV7-2 to TRBJ2-5, with 8 positions matching TRBD1. The DNA matches TRBJ2-7 better at its end, which makes the J call doubtful. Germline CDR1 SGHTA, CDR2 FQGNSA. This CDR3 comprises 12 residues. CDR3 sequence reads: CASSPDRGEQYF. CDR3 sequence (DNA): TGTGCCAGCAGCCCCGACAGGGGCGAGCAGTACTTC.

This clone was picked up a small number of times. This chain links TRBV6-1 with TRBJ1-5; TRBD1 is a possible D gene (5 bases). Germline CDR1 reads MNHNS; CDR2 reads SASEGT. This CDR3 is built from 16 residues. V was cut by 2 bases and J by 0 bases, with 11 bases left in between. CDR3 nucleotides: TGTGCCAGCAGTGAACGGGGGGGATCTAGCAATCAGCCCCAGCATTTT. Its translation: CASSERGGSSNQPQHF.

This chain links TRBV11-3 with TRBJ2-6; D remains ambiguous. CDR1 and CDR2 (germline): SGHNT, YENEEA. The CDR3 sequence is 14 residues long. V was cut by 4 bases and J by 1 base, with 5 bases left in between. The DNA for the CDR3 is TGTGCCAGCAGCTCAGGTTCTGGGGCCAACGTCCTGACTTTC. This codes for CASSSGSGANVLTF.

This rearrangement joins TRBV5-1 to TRBJ2-1; 8 bases fit TRBD2. V lost 4 bases and J lost 7; bases outside the gene matches: 13. Germline V gene data show CDR1 as SGHRS and CDR2 as YFSETQ. CDR3 length: 16 residues. The CDR3 region is CASSLRISGAENEQFF. The CDR3 region has the DNA TGCGCCAGCAGCCTAAGGATTAGCGGGGCTGAGAATGAGCAGTTCTTC.

J is TRBJ2-1 and V is TRBV11-2; D is perhaps TRBD1 or TRBD2 (5 bases each). This CDR3 region has 16 residues. The ends were cut back, 8 bases at V and 4 bases at J, with 21 bases in the middle. Germline V gene sequence: CDR1 SGHAT, CDR2 FQNNGV. The CDR3 region is CASGMNRGFLYNEQFF. CDR3 nucleotides: TGTGCCAGCGGGATGAATCGGGGCTTTTTATACAATGAGCAGTTCTTC.

This chain links TRBV5-4 with TRBJ2-2; TRBD1 agrees at 9 bases. This CDR3 has 14 amino acids. The junction had 4 bases not matched to a gene; V was cut back by 4 bases and J by 6 bases. CDR1 and CDR2 (germline): SGHNT, YYREEE (reference sequence). The CDR3 region is CASSPGTGSGELFF. In DNA form, the CDR3 reads TGTGCCAGCAGCCCCGGGACAGGGTCCGGGGAGCTGTTTTTT.

The chain recombines TRBV25-1 with TRBJ1-3, with no clear D. Germline-derived CDR1 and CDR2 are MGHDK and SYGVNS. The CDR3 totals 15 residues. Trimming shortened V by 2 bases and J by 2 bases, and 10 bases separated the two germline ends. The CDR3 region is CASSETWETGNTIYF. In nucleotides, the CDR3 is TGTGCCAGCAGTGAAACTTGGGAGACTGGAAACACCATATATTTT.